The clone carrying this T cell receptor (beta chain) turned up a few times. This CDR3 is also generated by other DNA sequences in the sample. The source of the sample is a study of blood T cell repertoires in COVID-19. Sequencing was performed with immunoSEQ multiplex PCR; in TCRdb, only in-frame clones are kept and a portion is missing. The table lists more than 200,000 clones, approximately 82% of them singletons, with 4% to 6% in the top ten. Germline-derived CDR1 and CDR2 are MNHEY and SVGAGI. Between the trimmed V and J ends, which lost 6 bases and 12 bases, there was a span of 18 bases. There are 13 residues in the CDR3.

Sequencing input: peripheral blood. The sequence derives from a woman of 80 years or more with active or convalescent COVID-19. This chain uses TRBV6-5 with TRBJ2-1; D gene unclear. For the CDR3, the DNA is TGTGCCAGCAGACCATATTCCGCACTGTGGCAGTTCTTC. Protein: CASRPYSALWQFF.